This T cell receptor beta chain was sequenced in a study of CD8 T cells in ankylosing spondylitis. General observations from the study: Characteristic of ankylosing spondylitis blood, it appeared, was a TCR beta motif comprising eight highly homologous variants.

This clonotype was seen many times. What it binds is unknown. Germline CDR1 is DFQATT and CDR2 is SNEGSKA (reference sequence). Trimming removed 6 bases from V and 1 base from J, with 12 bases in between. CDR3 length: 13 residues. Generation of TCR beta libraries employed quantitative 5'-RACE incorporating molecular barcodes. A single record per CDR3 protein comes from TCRdb applying MiXCR to the 5' RACE reads. The sample holds 200,000 to 250,000 distinct CDR3 sequences, approximately 7.4% seen once. The clonotype originates from a male donor with ankylosing spondylitis. Sequenced sample: blood, either unsorted or a sorted T cell fraction (not recorded which). The gene calls are TRBV20-1 and TRBJ1-1; D not resolved. CDR3 in DNA: TGCAGTGCCGGACCCCCTTGGAACACTGAAGCTTTCTTT. Translated, it gives CSAGPPWNTEAFF.